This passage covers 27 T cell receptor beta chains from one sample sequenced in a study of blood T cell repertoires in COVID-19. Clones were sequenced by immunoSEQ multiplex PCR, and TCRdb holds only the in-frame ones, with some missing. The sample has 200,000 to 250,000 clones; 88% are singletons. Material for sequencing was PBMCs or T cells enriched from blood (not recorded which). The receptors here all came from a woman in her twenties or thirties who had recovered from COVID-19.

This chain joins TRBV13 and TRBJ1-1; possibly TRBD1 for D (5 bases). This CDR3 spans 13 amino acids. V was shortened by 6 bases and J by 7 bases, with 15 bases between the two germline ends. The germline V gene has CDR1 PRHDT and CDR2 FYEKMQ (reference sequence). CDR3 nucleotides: TGTGCCAGCAGTAGACAGTTATTTAATGAAGCTTTCTTT. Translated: CASSRQLFNEAFF.

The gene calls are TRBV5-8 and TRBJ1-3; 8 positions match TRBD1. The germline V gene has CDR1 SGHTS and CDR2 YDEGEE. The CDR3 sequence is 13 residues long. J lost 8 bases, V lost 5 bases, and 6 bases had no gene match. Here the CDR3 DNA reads TGTGCCAGCAGGCAGACAGGGGCGCACACCATATATTTT. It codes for CASRQTGAHTIYF.

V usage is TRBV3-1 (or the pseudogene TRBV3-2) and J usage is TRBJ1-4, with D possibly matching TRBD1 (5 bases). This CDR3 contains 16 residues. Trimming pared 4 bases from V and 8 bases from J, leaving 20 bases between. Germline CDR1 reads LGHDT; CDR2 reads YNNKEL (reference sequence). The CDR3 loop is CASSPPVGGRREKLFF. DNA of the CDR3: TGTGCCAGCAGCCCCCCGGTTGGGGGGAGGAGAGAAAAACTGTTTTTT.

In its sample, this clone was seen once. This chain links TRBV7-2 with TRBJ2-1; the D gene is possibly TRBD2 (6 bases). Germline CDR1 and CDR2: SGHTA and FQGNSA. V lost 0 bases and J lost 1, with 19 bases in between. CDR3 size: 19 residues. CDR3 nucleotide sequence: TGTGCCAGCAGCTTAGCGCGGCCGTCGCGGGGTTATTCCTACAATGAGCAGTTCTTC. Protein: CASSLARPSRGYSYNEQFF.

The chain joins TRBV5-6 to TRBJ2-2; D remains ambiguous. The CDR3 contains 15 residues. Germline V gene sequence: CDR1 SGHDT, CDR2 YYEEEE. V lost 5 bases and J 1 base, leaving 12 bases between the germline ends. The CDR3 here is CASRPLAENTGELFF. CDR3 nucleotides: TGTGCCAGCAGGCCCTTGGCGGAGAACACCGGGGAGCTGTTTTTT.

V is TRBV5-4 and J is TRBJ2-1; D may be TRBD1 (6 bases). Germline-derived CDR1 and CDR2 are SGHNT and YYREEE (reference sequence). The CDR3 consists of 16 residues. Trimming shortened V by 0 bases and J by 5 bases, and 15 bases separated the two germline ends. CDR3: CASSLADQGQHNEQFF. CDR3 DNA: TGTGCCAGCAGCTTGGCCGACCAGGGACAACACAATGAGCAGTTCTTC.

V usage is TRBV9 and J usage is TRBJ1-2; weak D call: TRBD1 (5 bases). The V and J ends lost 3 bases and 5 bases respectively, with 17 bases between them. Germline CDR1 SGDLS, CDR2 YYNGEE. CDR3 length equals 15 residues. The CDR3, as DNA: TGTGCCAGCAGCGCAGGCCGGGACCTAGCGTATGGCTACACCTTC. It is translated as CASSAGRDLAYGYTF.

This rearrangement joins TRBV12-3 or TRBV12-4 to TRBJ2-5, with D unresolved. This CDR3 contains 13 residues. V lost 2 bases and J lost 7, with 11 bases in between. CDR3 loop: CASSLSARGTQYF. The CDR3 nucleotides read TGTGCCAGCAGTTTATCTGCTCGCGGGACCCAGTACTTC.

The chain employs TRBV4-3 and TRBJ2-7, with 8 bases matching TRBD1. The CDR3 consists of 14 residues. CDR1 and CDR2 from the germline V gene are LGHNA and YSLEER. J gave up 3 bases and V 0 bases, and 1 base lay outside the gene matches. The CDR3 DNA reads TGCGCCAGCAGCCAAGATACAGGGGGCTACGAGCAGTACTTC. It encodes CASSQDTGGYEQYF.

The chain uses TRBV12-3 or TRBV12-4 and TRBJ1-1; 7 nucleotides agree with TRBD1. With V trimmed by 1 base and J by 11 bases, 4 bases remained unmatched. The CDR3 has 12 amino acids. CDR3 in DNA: TGTGCCAGCAGTTTAGGAGGGGGCGAGGCTTTCTTT. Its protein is CASSLGGGEAFF.

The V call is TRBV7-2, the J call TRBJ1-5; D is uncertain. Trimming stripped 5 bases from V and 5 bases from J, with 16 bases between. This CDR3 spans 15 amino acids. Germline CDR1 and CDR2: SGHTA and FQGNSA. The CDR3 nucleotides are TGTGCCAGCAGCATTAGTGGTGGGGAGTATCAGCCCCAGCATTTT. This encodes CASSISGGEYQPQHF. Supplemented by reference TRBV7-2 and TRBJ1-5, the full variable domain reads GAGVSQSPSNKVTEKGKDVELRCDPISGHTALYWYRQSLGQGLEFLIYFQGNSAPDKSGLPSDRFSAERTGGSVSTLTIQRTQQEDSAVYLCASSISGGEYQPQHFGDGTRLSIL.

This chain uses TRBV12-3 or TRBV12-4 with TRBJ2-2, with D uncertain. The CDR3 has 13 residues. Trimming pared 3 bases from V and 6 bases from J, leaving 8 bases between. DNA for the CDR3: TGTGCCAGCAGTTTCGTCAGTTCCGGGGAGCTGTTTTTT. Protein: CASSFVSSGELFF.

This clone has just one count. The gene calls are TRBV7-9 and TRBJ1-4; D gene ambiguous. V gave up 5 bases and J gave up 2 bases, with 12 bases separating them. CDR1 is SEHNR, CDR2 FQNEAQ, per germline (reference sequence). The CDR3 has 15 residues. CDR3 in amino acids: CASSLGSLTNEKLFF. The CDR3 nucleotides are TGTGCCAGCAGCCTTGGTAGTCTTACTAATGAAAAACTGTTTTTT.

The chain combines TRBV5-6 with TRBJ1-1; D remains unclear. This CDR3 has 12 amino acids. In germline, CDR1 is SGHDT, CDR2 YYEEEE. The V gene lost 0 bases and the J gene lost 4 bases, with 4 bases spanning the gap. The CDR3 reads CASSLASTEAFF. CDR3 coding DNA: TGTGCCAGCAGCTTGGCCAGCACTGAAGCTTTCTTT.

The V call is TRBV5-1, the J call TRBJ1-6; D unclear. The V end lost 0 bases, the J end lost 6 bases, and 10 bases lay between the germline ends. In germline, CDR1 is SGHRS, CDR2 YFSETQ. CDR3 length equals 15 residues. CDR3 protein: CASSLGGVPNSPLHF. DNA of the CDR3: TGCGCCAGCAGCTTGGGTGGAGTCCCTAATTCACCCCTCCACTTT.

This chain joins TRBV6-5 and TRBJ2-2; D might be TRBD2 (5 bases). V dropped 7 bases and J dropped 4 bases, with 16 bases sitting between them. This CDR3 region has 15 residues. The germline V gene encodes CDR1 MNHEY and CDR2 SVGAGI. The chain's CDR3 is CASTEYGRGTGELFF. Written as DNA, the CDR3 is TGTGCCAGCACCGAGTATGGACGGGGCACCGGGGAGCTGTTTTTT.

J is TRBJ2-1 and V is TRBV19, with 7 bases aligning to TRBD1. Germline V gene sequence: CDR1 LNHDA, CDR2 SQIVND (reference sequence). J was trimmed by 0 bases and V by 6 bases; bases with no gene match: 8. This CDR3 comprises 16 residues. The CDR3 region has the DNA TGTGCCAGTAGAGAACAGGGGACCAGCTCCTACAATGAGCAGTTCTTC. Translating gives CASREQGTSSYNEQFF.

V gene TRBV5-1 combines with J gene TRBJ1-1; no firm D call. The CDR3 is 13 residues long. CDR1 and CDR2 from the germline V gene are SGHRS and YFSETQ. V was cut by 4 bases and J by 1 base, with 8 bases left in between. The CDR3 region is CASSHSKNTEAFF. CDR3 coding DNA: TGCGCCAGCAGCCACAGCAAGAACACTGAAGCTTTCTTT.

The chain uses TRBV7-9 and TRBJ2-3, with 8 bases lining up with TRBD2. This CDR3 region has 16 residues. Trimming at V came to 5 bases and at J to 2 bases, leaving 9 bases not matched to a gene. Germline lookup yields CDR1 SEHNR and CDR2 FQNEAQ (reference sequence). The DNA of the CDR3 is TGTGCCAGCAGCCACCGGGGGGGCTTCCCCACAGATACGCAGTATTTT. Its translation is CASSHRGGFPTDTQYF. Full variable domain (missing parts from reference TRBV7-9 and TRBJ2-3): DTGVSQNPRHKITKRGQNVTFRCDPISEHNRLYWYRQTLGQGPEFLTYFQNEAQLEKSRLLSDRFSAERPKGSFSTLEIQRTEQGDSAMYLCASSHRGGFPTDTQYFGPGTRLTVL.

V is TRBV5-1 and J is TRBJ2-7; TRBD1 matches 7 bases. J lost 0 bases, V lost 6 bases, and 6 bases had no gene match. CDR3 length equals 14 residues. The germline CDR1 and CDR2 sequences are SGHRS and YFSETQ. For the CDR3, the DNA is TGCGCCAGCAAAGCCGGGACAGCCTCCTACGAGCAGTACTTC. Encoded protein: CASKAGTASYEQYF. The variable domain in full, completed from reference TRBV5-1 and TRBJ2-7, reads KAGVTQTPRYLIKTRGQQVTLSCSPISGHRSVSWYQQTPGQGLQFLFEYFSETQRNKGNFPGRFSGRQFSNSRSEMNVSTLELGDSALYLCASKAGTASYEQYFGPGTRLTVT.

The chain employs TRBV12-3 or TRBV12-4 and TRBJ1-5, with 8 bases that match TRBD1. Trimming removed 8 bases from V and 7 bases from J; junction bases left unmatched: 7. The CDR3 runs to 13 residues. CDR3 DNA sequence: TGTGCCAGCGGACAGGGTGCCGTCCAGCCCCAGCATTTT. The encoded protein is CASGQGAVQPQHF.

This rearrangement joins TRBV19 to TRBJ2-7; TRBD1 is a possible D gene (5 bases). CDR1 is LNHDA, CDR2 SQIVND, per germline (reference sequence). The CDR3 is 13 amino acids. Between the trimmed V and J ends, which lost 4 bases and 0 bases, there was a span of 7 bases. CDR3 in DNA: TGTGCCAGTAGTACGACAGCCTCCTACGAGCAGTACTTC. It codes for CASSTTASYEQYF.

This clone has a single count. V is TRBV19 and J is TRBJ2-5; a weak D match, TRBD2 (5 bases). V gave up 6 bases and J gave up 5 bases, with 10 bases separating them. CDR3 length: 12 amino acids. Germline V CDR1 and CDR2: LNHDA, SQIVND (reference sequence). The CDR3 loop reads CASSEGWETQYF. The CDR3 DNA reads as TGTGCCAGTAGCGAGGGCTGGGAGACCCAGTACTTC.

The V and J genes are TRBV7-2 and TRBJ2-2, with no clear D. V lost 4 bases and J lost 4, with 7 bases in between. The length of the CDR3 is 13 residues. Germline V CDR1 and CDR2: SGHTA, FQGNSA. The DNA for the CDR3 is TGTGCCAGCAGCTCACAGATCACCGGGGAGCTGTTTTTT. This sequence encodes CASSSQITGELFF.

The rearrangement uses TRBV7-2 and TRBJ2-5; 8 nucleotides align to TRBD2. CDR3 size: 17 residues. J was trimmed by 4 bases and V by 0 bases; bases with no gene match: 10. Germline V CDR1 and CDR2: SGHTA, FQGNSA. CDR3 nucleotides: TGTGCCAGCAGCTTAGCGTGGGGCGGGGGGCCACGAGAGACCCAGTACTTC. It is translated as CASSLAWGGGPRETQYF.

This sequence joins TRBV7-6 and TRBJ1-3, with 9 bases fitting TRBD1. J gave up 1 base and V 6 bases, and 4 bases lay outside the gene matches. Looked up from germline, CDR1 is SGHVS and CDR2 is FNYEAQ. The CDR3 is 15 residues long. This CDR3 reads CASRSGTGSGNTIYF. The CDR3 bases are TGTGCCAGCAGGTCCGGGACAGGGTCTGGAAACACCATATATTTT.

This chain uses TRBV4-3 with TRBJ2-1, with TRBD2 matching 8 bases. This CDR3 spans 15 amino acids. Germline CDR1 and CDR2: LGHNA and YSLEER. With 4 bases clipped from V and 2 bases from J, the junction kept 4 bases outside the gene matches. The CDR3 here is CASSLAGGTYNEQFF. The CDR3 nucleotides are TGCGCCAGCAGCCTGGCGGGGGGTACCTACAATGAGCAGTTCTTC.